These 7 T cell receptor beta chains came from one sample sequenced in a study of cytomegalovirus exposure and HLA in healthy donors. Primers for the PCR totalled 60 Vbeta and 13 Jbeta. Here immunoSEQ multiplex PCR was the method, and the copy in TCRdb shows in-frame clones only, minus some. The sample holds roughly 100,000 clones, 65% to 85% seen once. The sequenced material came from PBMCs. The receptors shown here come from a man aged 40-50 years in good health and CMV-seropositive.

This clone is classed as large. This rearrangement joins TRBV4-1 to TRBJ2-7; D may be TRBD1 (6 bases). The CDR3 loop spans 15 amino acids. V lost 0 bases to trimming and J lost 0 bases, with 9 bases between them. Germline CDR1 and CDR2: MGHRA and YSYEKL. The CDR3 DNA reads TGCGCCAGCAGCCAAGAGGGACAACTCTCCTACGAGCAGTACTTC. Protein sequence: CASSQEGQLSYEQYF.

The CDR3 DNA is TGTGCCAGCAGTTACCGTTTGCGGCAGGGGTCCTACGAGCAGTACTTC. It translates to CASSYRLRQGSYEQYF. V and J are TRBV6-5 and TRBJ2-7; D may be TRBD1 (6 bases). Germline CDR1 is MNHEY and CDR2 is SVGAGI. There are 16 residues in the CDR3. The V and J ends lost 2 bases and 1 base respectively, with 15 bases between them.

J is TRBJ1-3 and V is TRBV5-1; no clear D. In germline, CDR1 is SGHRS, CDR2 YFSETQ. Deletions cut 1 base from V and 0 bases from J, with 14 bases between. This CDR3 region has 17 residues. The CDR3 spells CASSLSILRSSGNTIYF. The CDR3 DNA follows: TGCGCCAGCAGCTTGTCTATCTTAAGGAGCTCTGGAAACACCATATATTTT.

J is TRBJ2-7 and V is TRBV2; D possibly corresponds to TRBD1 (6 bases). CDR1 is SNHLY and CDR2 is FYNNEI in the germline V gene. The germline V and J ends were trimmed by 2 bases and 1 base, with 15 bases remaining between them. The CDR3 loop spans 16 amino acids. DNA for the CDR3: TGTGCCAGCAGTGAAAGCCCTTGGACAGATTCCTACGAGCAGTACTTC. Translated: CASSESPWTDSYEQYF.

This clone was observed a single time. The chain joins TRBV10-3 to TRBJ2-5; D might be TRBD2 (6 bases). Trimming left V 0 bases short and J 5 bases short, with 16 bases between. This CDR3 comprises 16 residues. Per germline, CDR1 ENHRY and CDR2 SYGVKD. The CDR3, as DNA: TGTGCCATCAGTGAGTCGGGTCGAGCGGAGGGGGAGACCCAGTACTTC. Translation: CAISESGRAEGETQYF.

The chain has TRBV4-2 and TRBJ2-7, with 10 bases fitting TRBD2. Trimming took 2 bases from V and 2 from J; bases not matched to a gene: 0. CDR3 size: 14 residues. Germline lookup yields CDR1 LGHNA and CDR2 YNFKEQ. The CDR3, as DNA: TGTGCCAGCAGCCAAACTAGCGGGACCTACGAGCAGTACTTC. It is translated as CASSQTSGTYEQYF.

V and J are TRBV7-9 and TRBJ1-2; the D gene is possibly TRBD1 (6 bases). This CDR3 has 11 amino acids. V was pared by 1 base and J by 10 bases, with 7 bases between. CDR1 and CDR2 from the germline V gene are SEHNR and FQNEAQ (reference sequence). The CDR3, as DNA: TGTGCCAGCAGCTTAGAGGGGGACTACACCTTC. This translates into CASSLEGDYTF. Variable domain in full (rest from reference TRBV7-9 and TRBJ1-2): DTGVSQNPRHKITKRGQNVTFRCDPISEHNRLYWYRQTLGQGPEFLTYFQNEAQLEKSRLLSDRFSAERPKGSFSTLEIQRTEQGDSAMYLCASSLEGDYTFGSGTRLTVV.